The 30 T cell receptor beta chains presented below share a single source sample, sequenced in a study of CD8 T cells in ankylosing spondylitis. Via MiXCR, TCRdb re-called the 5' RACE reads, giving one row per CDR3 protein. The sample holds approximately 210,000 distinct CDR3 sequences; 9.5% to 15% are singletons and the top ten take approximately 15%. The material sequenced was blood, either unsorted or a sorted T cell fraction (not recorded which). The source is a male donor with ankylosing spondylitis or in good health (not recorded which).

This clonotype was observed many times. The chain couples TRBV5-1 to TRBJ2-7; D might be TRBD2 (6 bases). Trimming took 0 bases from V and 2 from J, leaving 9 bases between them. The CDR3 has 14 residues. Germline V CDR1 and CDR2: SGHRS, YFSETQ. CDR3 region: CASSLGTTPYEQYF. For the CDR3, the DNA is TGCGCCAGCAGCTTGGGGACTACTCCCTACGAGCAGTACTTC.

This clonotype was seen only a few times. This sequence joins TRBV12-3 or TRBV12-4 and TRBJ2-1; D is ambiguous. There are 14 residues in the CDR3. Trimming took 7 bases from V and 5 from J, leaving 15 bases between them. This CDR3 is CASTFLGLNNEQFF. The CDR3 bases are TGTGCCAGCACCTTCTTAGGATTGAACAATGAGCAGTTCTTC.

At least ten counts were recorded for this clonotype. The rearrangement joins TRBV29-1 to TRBJ2-1, with D possibly matching TRBD1 (6 bases). V shed 3 bases and J shed 2 bases, with 8 bases lying between them. CDR1 is SQVTM and CDR2 is ANQGSEA in the germline V gene. The CDR3 is made up of 13 amino acids. The chain's CDR3 is CSVDQGTYNEQFF. The DNA for the CDR3 is TGCAGCGTTGACCAGGGGACCTACAATGAGCAGTTCTTC.

The V and J genes are TRBV7-9 and TRBJ2-3; tentative D call: TRBD2 (6 bases). V lost 2 bases to trimming and J lost 6 bases, with 18 bases between them. Germline CDR1 is SEHNR and CDR2 is FQNEAQ (reference sequence). This CDR3 contains 16 residues. CDR3 nucleotide sequence: TGTGCCAGCAGCTTACCCACTAGCACCTCCCTGGATACGCAGTATTTT. Translating it yields CASSLPTSTSLDTQYF.

This clonotype was seen ten or more times. This chain connects TRBV7-9 to TRBJ2-1; 7 positions agree with TRBD2. CDR1 and CDR2 from the germline V gene are SEHNR and FQNEAQ (reference sequence). The CDR3 runs 15 residues. V was clipped by 7 bases and J by 0 bases; unmatched bases: 6. In nucleotides, the CDR3 is TGTGCCAGCACCCTGGGAGGGAGCTCCTACAATGAGCAGTTCTTC. This sequence encodes CASTLGGSSYNEQFF.

V usage is TRBV10-2 and J usage is TRBJ2-2, with D unclear. V was pared by 8 bases and J by 6 bases, with 7 bases between. There are 11 residues in the CDR3. Germline V gene lookup returns CDR1 WSHSY and CDR2 SAAADI. In DNA form, the CDR3 reads TGCGCCAGCCAAATCCCCGGGGAGCTGTTTTTT. Translated: CASQIPGELFF.

The chain links TRBV6-1 to TRBJ1-1; D gene uncertain. Germline loops: CDR1 MNHNS, CDR2 SASEGT. This CDR3 region has 15 residues. V was shortened by 4 bases and J by 5 bases, with 17 bases between the two germline ends. The CDR3 loop reads CASSGANLARTEAFF. The CDR3 DNA sequence: TGTGCCAGCAGTGGGGCGAACTTGGCGAGGACTGAAGCTTTCTTT.

V is TRBV7-9 and J is TRBJ2-1; 9 nucleotides agree with TRBD2. V trimming: 1 base; J trimming: 4 bases; junction bases outside the gene matches: 8. The CDR3 covers 17 residues. CDR1 is SEHNR and CDR2 is FQNEAQ in the germline V gene (reference sequence). The CDR3 protein is CASSLGREGILYNEQFF. Here the CDR3 DNA reads TGTGCCAGCAGCTTAGGGCGGGAGGGCATCTTGTACAATGAGCAGTTCTTC.

The genes are TRBV5-6 and TRBJ2-3; D possibly uses TRBD1 or TRBD2 (6 bases each). V dropped 1 base and J dropped 3 bases, with 12 bases sitting between them. Germline CDR1 and CDR2: SGHDT and YYEEEE. CDR3 length equals 15 residues. CDR3 nucleotide sequence: TGTGCCAGCAGCTTGAGTGGCGGGACAACAGATACGCAGTATTTT. Its protein is CASSLSGGTTDTQYF.

The chain is built from TRBV30 and TRBJ2-7; a weak D match, TRBD1 (6 bases). This CDR3 region has 15 residues. CDR1 is GTSNPN and CDR2 is SVGIG in the germline V gene (reference sequence). The germline V and J ends were trimmed by 3 bases and 3 bases, with 18 bases remaining between them. CDR3 bases: TGTGCCTGGAGCGCGCCCGGGACATCAGGCTACGAGCAGTACTTC. Encoded protein: CAWSAPGTSGYEQYF.

This chain joins TRBV2 and TRBJ2-3; 9 bases are shared with TRBD2. The ends lost 9 bases at V and 6 bases at J; junction bases unmatched: 13. Germline CDR1 SNHLY, CDR2 FYNNEI. The CDR3 spans 15 residues. The DNA for the CDR3 is TGTGCCAGGACGGCAGCGGGAGGCCTCCAGGATACGCAGTATTTT. Translating gives CARTAAGGLQDTQYF.

This clonotype has more than one count but fewer than ten. As DNA, the CDR3 is TGTGCCAGCACCTTTGGGACAGGGGGTGGTCAGCCCCAGCATTTT. Its protein product is CASTFGTGGGQPQHF. The rearrangement uses TRBV5-5 and TRBJ1-5, with 11 nucleotides matching TRBD1. Germline V lookup: CDR1 SGHKS, CDR2 YYEKEE (reference sequence). V was clipped by 6 bases and J by 6 bases; unmatched bases: 8. This CDR3 spans 15 amino acids.

This clonotype appeared a few times. The genes are TRBV6-1 and TRBJ2-7; D not resolved. CDR1 and CDR2 from the germline V gene are MNHNS and SASEGT. V dropped 5 bases and J dropped 9 bases, with 17 bases sitting between them. This CDR3 has 13 residues. In DNA form, the CDR3 reads TGTGCCAGCAGTCTGGTCGCGGCCCCTCCGCAGTACTTC. Protein sequence: CASSLVAAPPQYF.

This clonotype was seen only a few times. The V gene is TRBV10-2, the J gene TRBJ2-3, with 12 nucleotides matching TRBD2. Germline V gene data show CDR1 as WSHSY and CDR2 as SAAADI. The junction had 12 bases not matched to a gene; V was cut back by 5 bases and J by 0 bases. This CDR3 region has 19 residues. Here the CDR3 DNA reads TGCGCCAGCAGTACACCGAGACTAGCGGGGGCCCTAAGCACAGATACGCAGTATTTT. Translating gives CASSTPRLAGALSTDTQYF.

Many counts were recorded for this clonotype. The rearrangement joins TRBV12-3 or TRBV12-4 to TRBJ2-1, with D tentatively TRBD2 (7 bases). V dropped 3 bases and J dropped 0 bases, with 15 bases sitting between them. The CDR3 extends over 17 amino acids. DNA of the CDR3: TGTGCCAGCAGTTTGGGGGGGGCACCAAGCTCCTACAATGAGCAGTTCTTC. It encodes CASSLGGAPSSYNEQFF.

Many counts were recorded for this clonotype. CDR3 region: CASSYGVGYEQYF. For the CDR3, the DNA is TGTGCCAGCAGTTACGGGGTCGGCTACGAGCAGTACTTC. V usage is TRBV12-3 or TRBV12-4 and J usage is TRBJ2-7; possibly TRBD2 for D (5 bases). V was clipped by 4 bases and J by 3 bases, with 10 bases between them. CDR3 length: 13 amino acids.

Only a few counts were recorded for this clonotype. The chain recombines TRBV9 with TRBJ2-1, with 9 bases matching TRBD2. The CDR3 has 14 amino acids. Germline assignment: CDR1 SGDLS and CDR2 YYNGEE. J gave up 15 bases and V 0 bases, and 10 bases lay outside the gene matches. As DNA, the CDR3 is TGTGCCAGCAGCGTAGCCTCAAGCGGGAGGTTTCCGTTCTTC. Its translation: CASSVASSGRFPFF.

The sample holds a few counts of this clonotype. V and J are TRBV2 and TRBJ2-1; D possibly corresponds to TRBD2 (6 bases). The ends were cut back, 2 bases at V and 6 bases at J, with 17 bases in the middle. This CDR3 is built from 16 residues. Germline CDR1 SNHLY, CDR2 FYNNEI. The CDR3 nucleotides read TGTGCCAGCAGTGAAATCAGTGGGGGGACCGGCAATGAGCAGTTCTTC. It yields the protein CASSEISGGTGNEQFF.

J is TRBJ2-7 and V is TRBV5-6; 12 bases line up with TRBD2. With V trimmed by 0 bases and J by 7 bases, 8 bases remained unmatched. CDR3 length: 16 residues. Germline V gives CDR1 SGHDT, CDR2 YYEEEE. CDR3 residues: CASSLELAGGPGEQYF. In DNA, the CDR3 is TGTGCCAGCAGCTTGGAGCTAGCGGGAGGGCCGGGTGAGCAGTACTTC.

This clonotype was counted only a few times. This rearrangement joins TRBV4-1 to TRBJ2-5; the D call may be TRBD1 or TRBD2 (5 bases each). The CDR3 has 14 amino acids. Per germline, CDR1 MGHRA and CDR2 YSYEKL. V was pared by 1 base and J by 7 bases, with 13 bases between. The CDR3 DNA sequence: TGCGCCAGCAGCCAAGTTAACCTTGGGGGGACCCAGTACTTC. Protein: CASSQVNLGGTQYF.

The chain carries TRBV7-6 and TRBJ2-7; TRBD1 might be the D (5 bases). The CDR3 loop spans 12 amino acids. Germline assignment: CDR1 SGHVS and CDR2 FNYEAQ. Trimming took off 2 bases at V and 5 bases at J, with 7 bases between the two ends. CDR3: CASSLRGNEQYF. The CDR3, as DNA: TGTGCCAGCAGCTTAAGGGGCAACGAGCAGTACTTC. Filled out from reference TRBV7-6 and TRBJ2-7, the complete variable domain reads GAGVSQSPRYKVTKRGQDVALRCDPISGHVSLYWYRQALGQGPEFLTYFNYEAQQDKSGLPNDRFSAERPEGSISTLTIQRTEQRDSAMYRCASSLRGNEQYFGPGTRLTVT.

The V call is TRBV6-5, the J call TRBJ1-2; D may be TRBD1 (6 bases). Germline V gives CDR1 MNHEY, CDR2 SVGAGI. The germline V and J ends were trimmed by 0 bases and 5 bases, with 13 bases remaining between them. The CDR3 contains 15 residues. The CDR3 nucleotides are TGTGCCAGCAGTTACTCGCCAGAGGGGGGGTATGGCTACACCTTC. It translates to CASSYSPEGGYGYTF.

This clonotype was seen a few times. V gene TRBV11-3 combines with J gene TRBJ2-3; 9 bases line up with TRBD2. In germline, CDR1 is SGHNT, CDR2 YENEEA. This CDR3 region has 21 residues. Trimming at V came to 4 bases and at J to 2 bases, leaving 22 bases not matched to a gene. The DNA of the CDR3 is TGTGCCAGCAGCTCCACCTCGGGGGGCCCCAAGACTAGCGGAAACACAGATACGCAGTATTTT. Translating gives CASSSTSGGPKTSGNTDTQYF.

This clonotype has more than one count but fewer than ten. V usage is TRBV21-1 and J usage is TRBJ2-1; TRBD2 is the table's D call, not checked against the DNA. TRBV21-1 is designated a pseudogene. This CDR3 is built from 17 residues. The CDR3 DNA follows: TGTGCCAGCAGCGTTCCTAGCGGGAGTCCCCTAAGAGTTGAGCAGTTCTTC. This encodes CASSVPSGSPLRVEQFF.

This clonotype was observed at least ten times. The V and J genes are TRBV2 and TRBJ2-2; D is possibly TRBD2 (5 bases). The CDR3 runs 17 residues. From germline, CDR1 is SNHLY and CDR2 FYNNEI. With 2 bases removed from V and 6 bases from J, the gap between germline ends came to 19 bases. As DNA, the CDR3 is TGTGCCAGCAGTGAATCGATGACCGGCCGTAGCGCCGGGGAGCTGTTTTTT. Residues: CASSESMTGRSAGELFF.

There are a few counts of this clonotype. The rearrangement joins TRBV27 to TRBJ1-2; D unresolved. CDR1 MNHEY and CDR2 SMNVEV come from the germline V gene (reference sequence). The CDR3 totals 13 residues. Trimming took 8 bases from V and 3 from J, leaving 13 bases between them. The CDR3 DNA sequence: TGTGCCAGCGGTCTACTGGGCTACTATGGCTACACCTTC. It encodes CASGLLGYYGYTF.

The chain joins TRBV4-1 to TRBJ2-3; D is unresolved. CDR1 and CDR2 (germline): MGHRA, YSYEKL. Trimming removed 0 bases at V and 2 bases at J, with 12 bases between. This CDR3 has 16 amino acids. The CDR3 sequence is CASSQEVSVYTDTQYF. CDR3 bases: TGCGCCAGCAGCCAAGAAGTCAGTGTCTACACAGATACGCAGTATTTT.

The CDR3 is CASSISATYEQYF. The CDR3, as DNA: TGTGCCAGTAGTATAAGCGCAACCTACGAGCAGTACTTC. V and J are TRBV19 and TRBJ2-7; D is uncertain. Deletions cut 2 bases from V and 2 bases from J, with 7 bases between. Germline V gene data show CDR1 as LNHDA and CDR2 as SQIVND (reference sequence). CDR3 length: 13 amino acids.

This clonotype occurred many times. This chain links TRBV12-3 or TRBV12-4 with TRBJ2-1; 9 bases fit TRBD2. The CDR3 is 15 amino acids. After removal of 6 bases from V and 7 bases from J, the junction contained 10 bases not matched to a gene. CDR3 sequence (DNA): TGTGCCAGCAGGGCGGGGGGGCCGTCCAGTAATGAGCAGTTCTTC. Protein product: CASRAGGPSSNEQFF.

The chain recombines TRBV6-5 with TRBJ2-7; 10 bases align to TRBD2. Trimming cost V 4 bases and J 4 bases; bases outside gene matches: 7. In germline, CDR1 is MNHEY, CDR2 SVGAGI. The CDR3 has 15 residues. The CDR3 nucleotides are TGTGCCAGCAGTTCGCTAGCGGGAGACGAGTACGAGCAGTACTTC. As protein: CASSSLAGDEYEQYF.